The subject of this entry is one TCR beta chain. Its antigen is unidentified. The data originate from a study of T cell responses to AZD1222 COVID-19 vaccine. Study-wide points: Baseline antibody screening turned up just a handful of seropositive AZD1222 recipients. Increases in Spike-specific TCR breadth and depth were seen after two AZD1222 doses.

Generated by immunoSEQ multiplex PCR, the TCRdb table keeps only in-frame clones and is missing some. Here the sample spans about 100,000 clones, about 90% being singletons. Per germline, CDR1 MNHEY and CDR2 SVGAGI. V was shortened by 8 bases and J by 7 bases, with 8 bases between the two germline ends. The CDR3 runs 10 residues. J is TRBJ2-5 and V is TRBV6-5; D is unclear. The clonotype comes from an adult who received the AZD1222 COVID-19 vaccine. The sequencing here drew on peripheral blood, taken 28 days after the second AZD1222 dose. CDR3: CASSLGTQYF. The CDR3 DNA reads TGTGCCAGCTCCTTGGGGACCCAGTACTTC.